The source of this T cell receptor (beta chain) is a study of identical twins. Via MiXCR, TCRdb re-called the 5' RACE reads, giving one row per CDR3 protein. The sample includes approximately 230,000 distinct CDR3 sequences, 5.5% to 7.5% of them seen just once. On this clonotype itself: Its antigen is currently unknown.

Between the trimmed V and J ends, which lost 3 bases and 4 bases, there was a span of 10 bases. The CDR3 runs 13 residues. Germline-derived CDR1 and CDR2 are SGHNT and YYREEE (reference sequence). Points from the study as a whole: Some out-of-frame alpha sequences were shared by twins, and these showed excess low generation probability.

These data were likewise used in another study, on T cells expressing NK-cell markers. From that second work: It was sorted CD3+CD56+NKG2C+, CD3+CD56+NKG2C- and CD3+CD56-NKG2C+ T cells that supplied the TCR beta repertoires. In a group of 5 to 7 donors, dominant NKG2C+ clonotypes represented roughly 1.0-7.0% of CD8+ T cells. The study found these clonotypes also leading the CD3+CD56-NKG2C+ fraction in a few donors.

Sequencing used CD8+ T cells sorted from blood. The V and J genes are TRBV5-4 and TRBJ1-1; unclear D gene. The origin of this receptor is a woman aged 18-35 years in good health. Here the CDR3 DNA reads TGTGCCAGCAGCTACGGAACAGTCACTGAAGCTTTCTTT. Amino acid sequence: CASSYGTVTEAFF.